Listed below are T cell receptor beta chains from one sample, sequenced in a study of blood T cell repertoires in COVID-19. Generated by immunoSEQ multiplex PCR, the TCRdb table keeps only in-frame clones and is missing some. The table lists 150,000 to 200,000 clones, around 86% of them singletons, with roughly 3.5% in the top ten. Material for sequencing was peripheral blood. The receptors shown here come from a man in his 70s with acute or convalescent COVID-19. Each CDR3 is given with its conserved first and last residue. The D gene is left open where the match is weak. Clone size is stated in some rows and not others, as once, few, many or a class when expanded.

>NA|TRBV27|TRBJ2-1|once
CASSSGVDTYNEQFF
TGTGCCAGCAGTTCAGGGGTTGACACCTACAATGAGCAGTTCTTC
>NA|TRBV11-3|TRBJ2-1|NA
CASSLADSFNEQFF
TGTGCCAGCAGCTTAGCGGACAGTTTCAATGAGCAGTTCTTC
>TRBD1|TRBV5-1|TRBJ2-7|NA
CASNRGQVSYEQYF
TGCGCCAGCAACAGAGGACAGGTATCCTACGAGCAGTACTTC
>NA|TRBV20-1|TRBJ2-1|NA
CSASFQGSYNEQFF
TGCAGTGCTAGTTTCCAGGGGTCTTACAATGAGCAGTTCTTC
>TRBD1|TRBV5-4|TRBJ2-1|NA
CASSPGTAYNEQFF
TGTGCCAGCAGCCCCGGGACAGCATACAATGAGCAGTTCTTC
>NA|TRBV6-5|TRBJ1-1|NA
CASSSRDSAFF
TGTGCCAGCAGTTCCAGGGACTCTGCTTTCTTT
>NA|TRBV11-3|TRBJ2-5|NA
CASSLGRQETQYF
TGTGCCAGCAGCTTAGGCAGGCAAGAGACCCAGTACTTC
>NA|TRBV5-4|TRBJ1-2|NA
CASSLEWGRGYGYTF
TGTGCCAGCAGCTTGGAGTGGGGGCGCGGCTATGGCTACACCTTC
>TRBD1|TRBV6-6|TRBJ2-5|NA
CASRNRGWETQYF
TGTGCCAGCAGAAACAGGGGTTGGGAGACCCAGTACTTC
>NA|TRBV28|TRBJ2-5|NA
CASSRTVQETQYF
TGTGCCAGCAGTCGGACAGTCCAAGAGACCCAGTACTTC
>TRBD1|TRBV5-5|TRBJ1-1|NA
CASSPAGQGDTEAFF
TGTGCCAGCAGCCCCGCGGGACAGGGGGACACTGAAGCTTTCTTT
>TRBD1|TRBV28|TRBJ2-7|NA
CATWDRDLEQYF
TGTGCCACCTGGGACAGAGACCTGGAGCAGTACTTC
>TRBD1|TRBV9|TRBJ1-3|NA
CASSAGQGGNTIYF
TGTGCCAGCAGCGCTGGACAGGGAGGAAACACCATATATTTT
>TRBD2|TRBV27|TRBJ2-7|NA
CASSLIPPGGYEQYF
TGTGCCAGCAGTTTAATTCCCCCGGGAGGTTACGAGCAGTACTTC
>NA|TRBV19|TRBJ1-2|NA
CASSKLPGDPTF
TGTGCCAGTAGTAAGTTACCAGGGGACCCCACCTTC
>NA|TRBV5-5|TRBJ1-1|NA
CASSGPLVNTEAFF
TGTGCCAGCAGCGGCCCGCTGGTGAACACTGAAGCTTTCTTT
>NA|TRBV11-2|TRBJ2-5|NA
CASSQKETQYF
TGTGCCAGCAGCCAAAAAGAGACCCAGTACTTC
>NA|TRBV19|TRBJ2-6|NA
CASSISAGNRISGANVLTF
TGTGCCAGTAGTATCTCAGCAGGGAATCGAATCTCTGGGGCCAACGTCCTGACTTTC
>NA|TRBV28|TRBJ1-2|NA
CASSLPGLQGRGYTF
TGTGCCAGCAGTTTACCCGGACTCCAAGGGCGTGGCTACACCTTC
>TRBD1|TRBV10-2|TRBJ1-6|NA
CASSWDRGDSPLHF
TGCGCCAGCAGTTGGGACAGGGGGGATTCACCCCTCCACTTT
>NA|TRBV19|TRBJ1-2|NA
CASRQDYGYTF
TGTGCCAGTAGGCAGGATTATGGCTACACCTTC
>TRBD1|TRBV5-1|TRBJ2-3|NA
CASSGPGQGLNTQYF
TGCGCCAGCAGCGGACCGGGACAGGGGCTTAATACGCAGTATTTT
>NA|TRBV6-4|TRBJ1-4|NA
CASSDPRGGTNEKLFF
TGTGCCAGCAGTGACCCCCGCGGGGGCACTAATGAAAAACTGTTTTTT
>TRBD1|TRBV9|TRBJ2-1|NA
CASSGSSGTGYNEQFF
TGTGCCAGCAGCGGCTCCTCCGGGACAGGCTACAATGAGCAGTTCTTC
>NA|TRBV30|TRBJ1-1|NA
CAWSWSENMNTEAFF
TGTGCCTGGAGTTGGTCTGAAAACATGAACACTGAAGCTTTCTTT
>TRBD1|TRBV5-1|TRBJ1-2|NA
CASSPGPGQGYGYTF
TGCGCCAGCAGCCCGGGACCGGGACAGGGCTATGGCTACACCTTC
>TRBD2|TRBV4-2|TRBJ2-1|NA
CASSQGLAPYNEQFF
TGTGCCAGCAGCCAGGGACTAGCCCCCTACAATGAGCAGTTCTTC
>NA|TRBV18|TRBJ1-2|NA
CASSPSVEVNYGYTF
TGTGCCAGCTCACCTTCGGTTGAGGTTAACTATGGCTACACCTTC
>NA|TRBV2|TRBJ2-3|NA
CAGGTVSTDTQYF
TGTGCCGGCGGGACAGTAAGCACAGATACGCAGTATTTT
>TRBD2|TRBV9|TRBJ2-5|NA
CASSIDRGGRQETQYF
TGTGCCAGCAGCATTGACCGGGGGGGCCGCCAAGAGACCCAGTACTTC
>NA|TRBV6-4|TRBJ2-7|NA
CASSIRDSTYEQYF
TGTGCCAGCAGCATCCGGGATTCAACCTACGAGCAGTACTTC
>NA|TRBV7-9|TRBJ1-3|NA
CASSLGGLLSGNTIYF
TGTGCCAGCAGCTTAGGCGGGTTACTTTCTGGAAACACCATATATTTT
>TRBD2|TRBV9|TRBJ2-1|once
CASSAEASGSYEQFF
TGTGCCAGCAGCGCCGAGGCTAGCGGGAGTTATGAGCAGTTCTTC
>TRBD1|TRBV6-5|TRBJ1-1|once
CASRQGWGTEAFF
TGTGCCAGTAGACAGGGGTGGGGCACTGAAGCTTTCTTT
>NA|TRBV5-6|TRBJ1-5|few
CASSRSPGPNQPQHF
TGTGCCAGCAGCCGGTCCCCAGGGCCCAATCAGCCCCAGCATTTT
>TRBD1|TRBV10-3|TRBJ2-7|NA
CAISPGQGSYEQYF
TGTGCCATCAGCCCCGGACAGGGGTCCTACGAGCAGTACTTC
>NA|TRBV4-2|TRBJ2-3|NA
CADGWDTQYF
TGTGCCGACGGGTGGGATACGCAGTATTTT
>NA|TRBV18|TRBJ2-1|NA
CASSPVLGASNEQFF
TGTGCCAGCTCACCGGTTCTGGGGGCAAGCAATGAGCAGTTCTTC
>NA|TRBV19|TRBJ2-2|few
CASRRQGGTGELFF
TGTGCCAGCCGCAGACAGGGAGGCACCGGGGAGCTGTTTTTT
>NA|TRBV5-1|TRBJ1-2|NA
CASRLRPPLYGYTF
TGCGCCAGCCGCCTACGTCCGCCCCTCTATGGCTACACCTTC